This T cell receptor beta chain was identified during a study of blood T cells in healthy people across ages (dated by TCRdb to about 2015). The study in broad terms: In model experiments, template switching captured roughly one uniquely barcoded TCR beta cDNA molecule for every two T cells. To track age-related changes in TCR beta repertoire diversity, the study relied on deep sequencing normalized with unique cDNA molecular identifiers. Four age groups were formed from the donors: young (average approximately 15 years), middle-aged (approximately 41), aged (approximately 60) and long-lived (approximately 78). To avoid experimental bias, donors of different ages were randomly spread across the sequencing lanes. Using the same blood draw, the study looked at two additional independent replicas of 1 million unique cDNA reads for two donors, one aged 18 to 29 and the other aged 80 or older.

The library was made by 5' RACE. A second roughly 7 to 11 cycle PCR used a sample-barcoded 5' primer and a J-beta primer mix. Each TCR beta cDNA molecule received a unique molecular identifier from a template-switch 5' adaptor carrying 12 random nucleotides. At least 2.5 million CDR3-containing paired-end reads were obtained from each sample. The Mint cDNA synthesis kit, primed by a TRBC-specific oligonucleotide, was used to synthesize first-strand cDNA from all RNA. After uracil-DNA glycosylase treatment, a first 18-cycle PCR used universal primers M1SS and BC2_uni_R on all cDNA. In the original analysis: Each sample was normalized by randomly selecting 1 million high-quality reads, each carrying a distinct molecular identifier. Reads with shared molecular identifiers were discarded instead of being binned into consensus sequences. MiTCR, set to a Q25 quality threshold and the strictest error-elimination algorithm, was used for CDR3 identification, clonotype clustering and error correction. A nonparametric unseen species model with Euler transformation was used to estimate lower-bound total TCR beta diversity. TCRdb trimmed public reads at Q25 via fastp, called clones via MiXCR and kept in-frame beta chains. Rows are unified per CDR3 protein, each entry keeping the most common DNA and genes. Here the V and J calls rest on TCRdb's processing, not on the authors' analysis. The sample table holds 1,800,000 or so distinct CDR3 sequences, of which roughly two fifths were seen once. The ten most abundant clones make up around 23% of the sample.

Systemically healthy Caucasian individuals from Russia, 35 to 50 in total and aged about 6 to 95 years, were included as donors. Each donor gave 8.5 to 10 milliliters of peripheral blood, collected into EDTA-treated Vacutainer tubes. Ficoll-Paque density-gradient centrifugation was used to isolate PBMCs, with at least 6.5 million obtained per sample. Trizol reagent was used to extract total RNA from the PBMCs, yielding at least 5.5 micrograms per sample. For every donor, flow cytometry on a PBMC aliquot measured the percentage of naive CD45RAhigh/CD27high T cells. For this clonotype: Its specific antigen is unknown. The sample holds no much larger clone one base away, and base qualities are not on file.

After removal of 3 bases from V and 2 bases from J, the junction retains 2 bases not matched to a gene. Including the terminal cysteine and phenylalanine, the CDR3 comprises 15 residues. Only the CDR3 DNA stays, 45 bases, in frame from base 1. CDR1 and CDR2, looked up from the germline V gene, are SGDLS and YYNGEE. Beyond this particular receptor, the publication reports: A strong correlation was found between observed TCR beta diversity and the percentage of naive T cells measured by flow cytometry. Estimates of total diversity from one million sequenced T cells were regarded as lower bounds and underestimates. Compared with the aged group, the long-lived group had more naive CD4+ T cells, fewer expanded clones and increased TCR diversity, a pattern suggesting age selection. Since profiling was done on bulk unsorted PBMCs, naive and antigen-experienced compartments could not be conclusively compared. Observed TCR beta diversity per million T cells fell roughly linearly with age, and a significant reduction was already apparent by age around 40. The CMV infection status of donors was not known, potentially confounding age-related changes in expanded clonotypes.

The receptor comes from a human donor in good health. The sequence is built from TRBV9 and TRBJ2-1, and TRBD1 matches 10 of the central bases. Sequenced input: blood. The CDR3 region reads CASSATGGAYNEQFF. The DNA sequence is given as TGTGCCAGCAGCGCGACAGGGGGCGCCTACAATGAGCAGTTCTTC.